The sequence of this T cell receptor (beta chain) was determined in a study of beta chain features in type 1 diabetes. This clone showed up just a few times. Its antigen is currently unknown. This same CDR3 is encoded by further DNA sequences in the sample. There was one heparinised blood draw per donor, averaging roughly 110 mL. Markers CD45RO/CCR7/CD25/CD127/CD95/CD27 served to sort CD4+ naive, central memory, regulatory and stem cell-like memory cells. Unmatched junction bases numbered 11, after V lost 3 bases and J lost 9 bases. There are 16 residues in the CDR3. The germline V gene has CDR1 MNHEY and CDR2 SMNVEV (reference sequence). Of the isolated RNA, all was reverse transcribed, and so the sequenced material was expressed TCRB transcripts. Method: immunoSEQ multiplex PCR; TCRdb's copy keeps in-frame clones and lacks some. The table lists about 340,000 clones, roughly 8% of them singletons. Study outcomes and limitations: Type 1 diabetes patients had TCRB CDR3s that were shorter (moderately but significantly so) in all four CD4+ subsets.

The specimen sequenced was central memory CD4+ T cells from blood. This receptor was identified in a woman aged 18-30 years in good health. This chain connects TRBV27 to TRBJ2-3, with 11 bases lining up with TRBD2. The CDR3 protein is CASSLRIAGGIDTQYF. Written as DNA, the CDR3 is TGTGCCAGCAGTTTGCGAATAGCGGGAGGGATAGACACGCAGTATTTT.